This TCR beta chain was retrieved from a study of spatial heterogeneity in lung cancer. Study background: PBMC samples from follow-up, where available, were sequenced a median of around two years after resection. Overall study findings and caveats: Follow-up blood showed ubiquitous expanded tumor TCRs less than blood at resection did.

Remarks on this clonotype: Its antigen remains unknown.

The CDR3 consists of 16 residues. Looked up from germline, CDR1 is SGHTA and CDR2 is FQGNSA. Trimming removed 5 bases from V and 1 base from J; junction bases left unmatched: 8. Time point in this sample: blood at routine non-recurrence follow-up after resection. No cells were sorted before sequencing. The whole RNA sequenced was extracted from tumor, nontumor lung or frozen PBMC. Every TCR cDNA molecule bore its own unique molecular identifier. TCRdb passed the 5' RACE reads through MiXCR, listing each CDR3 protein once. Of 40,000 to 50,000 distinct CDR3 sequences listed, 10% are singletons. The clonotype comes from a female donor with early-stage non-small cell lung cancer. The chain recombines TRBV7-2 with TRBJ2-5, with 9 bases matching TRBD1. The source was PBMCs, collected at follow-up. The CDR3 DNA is TGTGCCAGCAGCCTTGACAGGGGGTCGCCCCAAGAGACCCAGTACTTC. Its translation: CASSLDRGSPQETQYF.